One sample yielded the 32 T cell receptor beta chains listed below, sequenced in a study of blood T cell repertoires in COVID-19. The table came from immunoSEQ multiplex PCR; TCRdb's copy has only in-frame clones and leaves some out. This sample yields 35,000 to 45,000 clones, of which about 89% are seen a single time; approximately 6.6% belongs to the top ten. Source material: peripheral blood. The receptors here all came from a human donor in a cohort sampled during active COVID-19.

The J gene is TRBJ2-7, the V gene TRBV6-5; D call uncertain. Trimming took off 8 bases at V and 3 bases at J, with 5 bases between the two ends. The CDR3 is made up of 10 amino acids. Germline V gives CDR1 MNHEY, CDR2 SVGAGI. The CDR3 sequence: CASSHYEQYF. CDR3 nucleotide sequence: TGTGCCAGCTCACACTACGAGCAGTACTTC.

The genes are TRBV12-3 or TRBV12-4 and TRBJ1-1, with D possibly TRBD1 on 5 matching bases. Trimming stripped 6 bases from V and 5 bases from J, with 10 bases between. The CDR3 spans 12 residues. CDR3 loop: CASRQGLTEAFF. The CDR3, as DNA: TGTGCCAGCAGGCAGGGCCTTACTGAAGCTTTCTTT.

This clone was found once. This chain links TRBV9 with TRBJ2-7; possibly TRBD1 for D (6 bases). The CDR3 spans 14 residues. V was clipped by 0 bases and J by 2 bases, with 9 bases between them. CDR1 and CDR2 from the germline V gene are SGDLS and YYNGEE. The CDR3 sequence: CASSVAHRAYEQYF. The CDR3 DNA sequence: TGTGCCAGCAGCGTAGCCCACAGGGCCTACGAGCAGTACTTC.

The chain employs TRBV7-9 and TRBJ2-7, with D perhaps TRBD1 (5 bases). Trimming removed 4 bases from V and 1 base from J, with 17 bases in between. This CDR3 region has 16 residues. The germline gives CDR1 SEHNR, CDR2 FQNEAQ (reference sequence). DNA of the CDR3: TGTGCCAGCAGCTCGGCCCCCCGACAGCCTTCCTACGAGCAGTACTTC. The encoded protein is CASSSAPRQPSYEQYF. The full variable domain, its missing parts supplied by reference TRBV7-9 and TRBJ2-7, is DTGVSQNPRHKITKRGQNVTFRCDPISEHNRLYWYRQTLGQGPEFLTYFQNEAQLEKSRLLSDRFSAERPKGSFSTLEIQRTEQGDSAMYLCASSSAPRQPSYEQYFGPGTRLTVT.

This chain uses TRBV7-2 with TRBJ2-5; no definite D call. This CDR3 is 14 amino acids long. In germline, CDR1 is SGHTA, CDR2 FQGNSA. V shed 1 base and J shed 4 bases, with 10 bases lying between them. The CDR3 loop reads CASSLVGSAETQYF. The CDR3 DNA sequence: TGTGCCAGCAGCTTAGTAGGCAGCGCAGAGACCCAGTACTTC.

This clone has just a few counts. CDR3 in amino acids: CASSSGGGQGFTGYTF. DNA of the CDR3: TGTGCCAGTAGTTCAGGGGGCGGCCAGGGGTTCACTGGCTACACCTTC. This chain connects TRBV19 to TRBJ1-2; 8 positions match TRBD1. The germline V gene encodes CDR1 LNHDA and CDR2 SQIVND (reference sequence). V shed 5 bases and J 7 bases; nucleotides not matched to a gene: 15. This CDR3 is built from 16 residues. The variable domain in full, with the rest retrieved from reference TRBV19 and TRBJ1-2, is DGGITQSPKYLFRKEGQNVTLSCEQNLNHDAMYWYRQDPGQGLRLIYYSQIVNDFQKGDIAEGYSVSREKKESFPLTVTSAQKNPTAFYLCASSSGGGQGFTGYTFGSGTRLTVV.

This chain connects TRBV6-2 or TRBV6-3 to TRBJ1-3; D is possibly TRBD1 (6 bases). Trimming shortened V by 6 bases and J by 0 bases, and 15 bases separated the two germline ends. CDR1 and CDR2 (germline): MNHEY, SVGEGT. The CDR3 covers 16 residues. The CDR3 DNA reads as TGTGCCAGCAGCCGACTTGGACAGATCTCTGGAAACACCATATATTTT. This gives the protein CASSRLGQISGNTIYF.

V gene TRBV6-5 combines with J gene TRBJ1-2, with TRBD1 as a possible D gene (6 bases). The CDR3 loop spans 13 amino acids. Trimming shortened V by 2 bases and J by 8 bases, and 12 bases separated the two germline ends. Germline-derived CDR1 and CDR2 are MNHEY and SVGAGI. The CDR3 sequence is CASSYAGALGYTF. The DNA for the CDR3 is TGTGCCAGCAGTTACGCGGGGGCATTAGGCTACACCTTC.

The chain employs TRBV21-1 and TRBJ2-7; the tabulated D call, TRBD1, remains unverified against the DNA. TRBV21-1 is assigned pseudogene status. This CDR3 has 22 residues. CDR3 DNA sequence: TGTGCCAGCAGCTCAAAGAGCTCGGGACAACAACTAGATCGGAAAGTCATGTGCGAGCAGTACTTC. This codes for CASSSKSSGQQLDRKVMCEQYF.

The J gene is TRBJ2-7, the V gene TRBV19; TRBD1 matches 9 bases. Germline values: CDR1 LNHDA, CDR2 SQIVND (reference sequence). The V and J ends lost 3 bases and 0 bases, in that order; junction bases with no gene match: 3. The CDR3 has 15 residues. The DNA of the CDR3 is TGTGCCAGTAGTATGGGACAGGGCTTCTCCTACGAGCAGTACTTC. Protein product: CASSMGQGFSYEQYF.

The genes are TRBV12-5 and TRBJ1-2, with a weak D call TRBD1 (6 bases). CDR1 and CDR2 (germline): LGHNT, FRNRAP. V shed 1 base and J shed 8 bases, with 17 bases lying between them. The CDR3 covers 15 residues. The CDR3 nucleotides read TGTGCTAGTGGTTTGGGGGACACCGGCTTAGGAGGCTACACCTTC. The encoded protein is CASGLGDTGLGGYTF.

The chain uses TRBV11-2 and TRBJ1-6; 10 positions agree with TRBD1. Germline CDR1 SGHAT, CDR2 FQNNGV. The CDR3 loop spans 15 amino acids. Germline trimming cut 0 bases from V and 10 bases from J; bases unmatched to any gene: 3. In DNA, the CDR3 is TGTGCCAGCAGCTTAGAGACAGGGGGCGCCTCACCCCTCCACTTT. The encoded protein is CASSLETGGASPLHF.

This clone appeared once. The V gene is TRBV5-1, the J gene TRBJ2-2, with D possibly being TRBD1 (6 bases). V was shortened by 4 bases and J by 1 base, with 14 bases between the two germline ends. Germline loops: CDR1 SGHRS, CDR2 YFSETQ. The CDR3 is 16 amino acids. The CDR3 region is CASSPEGDVNTGELFF. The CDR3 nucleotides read TGCGCCAGCAGCCCTGAGGGGGACGTGAACACCGGGGAGCTGTTTTTT.

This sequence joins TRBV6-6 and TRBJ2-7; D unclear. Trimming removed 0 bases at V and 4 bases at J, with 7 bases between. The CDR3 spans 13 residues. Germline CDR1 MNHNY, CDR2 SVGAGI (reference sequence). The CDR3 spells CASSYSSDYEQYF. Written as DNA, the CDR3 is TGTGCCAGCAGTTACTCGAGCGATTACGAGCAGTACTTC.

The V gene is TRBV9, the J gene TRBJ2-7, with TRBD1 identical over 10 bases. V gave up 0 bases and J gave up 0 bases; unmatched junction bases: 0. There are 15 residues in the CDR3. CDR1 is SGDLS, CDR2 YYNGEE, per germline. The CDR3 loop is CASSVGTGGSYEQYF. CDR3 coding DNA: TGTGCCAGCAGCGTAGGGACAGGGGGCTCCTACGAGCAGTACTTC. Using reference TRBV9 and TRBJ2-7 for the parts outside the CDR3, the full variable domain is DSGVTQTPKHLITATGQRVTLRCSPRSGDLSVYWYQQSLDQGLQFLIQYYNGEERAKGNILERFSAQQFPDLHSELNLSSLELGDSALYFCASSVGTGGSYEQYFGPGTRLTVT.

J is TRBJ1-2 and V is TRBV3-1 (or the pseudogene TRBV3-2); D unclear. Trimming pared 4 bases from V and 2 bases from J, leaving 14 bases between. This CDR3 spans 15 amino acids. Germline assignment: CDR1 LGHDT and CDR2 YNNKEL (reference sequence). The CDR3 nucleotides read TGTGCCAGCAGCCCCCCCCTCGAGGGAAACTATGGCTACACCTTC. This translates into CASSPPLEGNYGYTF.

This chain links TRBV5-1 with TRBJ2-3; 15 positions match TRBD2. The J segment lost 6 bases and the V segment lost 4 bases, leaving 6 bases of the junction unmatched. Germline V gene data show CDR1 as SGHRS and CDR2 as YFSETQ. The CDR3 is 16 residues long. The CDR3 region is CASSRTSGGAADTQYF. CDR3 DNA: TGCGCCAGCAGCAGGACTAGCGGGGGGGCCGCGGATACGCAGTATTTT. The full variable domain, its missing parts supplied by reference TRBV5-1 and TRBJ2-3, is KAGVTQTPRYLIKTRGQQVTLSCSPISGHRSVSWYQQTPGQGLQFLFEYFSETQRNKGNFPGRFSGRQFSNSRSEMNVSTLELGDSALYLCASSRTSGGAADTQYFGPGTRLTVL.

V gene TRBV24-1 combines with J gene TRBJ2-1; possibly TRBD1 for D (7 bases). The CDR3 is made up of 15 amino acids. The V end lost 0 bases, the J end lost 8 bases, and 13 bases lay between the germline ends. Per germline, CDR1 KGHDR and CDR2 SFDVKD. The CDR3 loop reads CATSDLSQGGDEQFF. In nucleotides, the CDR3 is TGTGCCACCAGTGATTTGAGCCAGGGGGGCGATGAGCAGTTCTTC.

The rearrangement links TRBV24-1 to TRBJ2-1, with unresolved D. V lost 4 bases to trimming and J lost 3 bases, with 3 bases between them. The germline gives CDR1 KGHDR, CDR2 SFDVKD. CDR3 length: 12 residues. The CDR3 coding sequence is TGTGCCACCAGTGACTTCTACAATGAGCAGTTCTTC. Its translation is CATSDFYNEQFF.

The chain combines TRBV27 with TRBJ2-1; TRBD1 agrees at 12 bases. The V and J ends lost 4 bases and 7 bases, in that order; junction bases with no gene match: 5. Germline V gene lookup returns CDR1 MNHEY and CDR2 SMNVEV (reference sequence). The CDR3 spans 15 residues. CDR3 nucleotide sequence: TGTGCCAGCAGTTCGGGACAGGGGGCTATGAATGAGCAGTTCTTC. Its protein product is CASSSGQGAMNEQFF.

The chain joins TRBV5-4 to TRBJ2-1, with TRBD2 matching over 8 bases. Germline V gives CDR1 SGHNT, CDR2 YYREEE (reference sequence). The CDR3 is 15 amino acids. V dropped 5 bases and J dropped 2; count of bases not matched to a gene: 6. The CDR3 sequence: CASSSSGSPYNEQFF. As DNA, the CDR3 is TGTGCCAGCAGTTCCAGCGGGAGCCCCTACAATGAGCAGTTCTTC. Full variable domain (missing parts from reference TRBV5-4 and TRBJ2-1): ETGVTQSPTHLIKTRGQQVTLRCSSQSGHNTVSWYQQALGQGPQFIFQYYREEENGRGNFPPRFSGLQFPNYSSELNVNALELDDSALYLCASSSSGSPYNEQFFGPGTRLTVL.

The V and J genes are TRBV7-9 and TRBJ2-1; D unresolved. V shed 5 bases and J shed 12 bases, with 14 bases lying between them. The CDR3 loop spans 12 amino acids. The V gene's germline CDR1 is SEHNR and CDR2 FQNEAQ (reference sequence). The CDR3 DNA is TGTGCCAGCAGCCCATCGGGTAGACGGCAGTTCTTC. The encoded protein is CASSPSGRRQFF. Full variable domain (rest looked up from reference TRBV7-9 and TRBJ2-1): DTGVSQNPRHKITKRGQNVTFRCDPISEHNRLYWYRQTLGQGPEFLTYFQNEAQLEKSRLLSDRFSAERPKGSFSTLEIQRTEQGDSAMYLCASSPSGRRQFFGPGTRLTVL.

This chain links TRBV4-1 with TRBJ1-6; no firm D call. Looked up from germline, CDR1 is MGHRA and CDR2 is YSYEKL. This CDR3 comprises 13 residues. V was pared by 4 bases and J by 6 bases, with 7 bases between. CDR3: CASSLGVNSPLHF. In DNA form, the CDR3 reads TGCGCCAGCAGCCTCGGGGTTAATTCACCCCTCCACTTT.

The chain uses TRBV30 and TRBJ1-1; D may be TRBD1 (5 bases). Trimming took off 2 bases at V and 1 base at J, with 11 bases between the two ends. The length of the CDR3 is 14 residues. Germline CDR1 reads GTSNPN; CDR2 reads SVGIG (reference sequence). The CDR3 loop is CAWSLWRGNTEAFF. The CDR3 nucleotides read TGTGCCTGGAGTCTATGGAGGGGGAACACTGAAGCTTTCTTT.

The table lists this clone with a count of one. The CDR3 sequence is CASSPGGKSGELFF. In DNA, the CDR3 is TGCGCCAGCAGCCCCGGAGGCAAATCCGGGGAGCTGTTTTTT. The chain recombines TRBV4-3 with TRBJ2-2; D might be TRBD2 (5 bases). The V gene's germline CDR1 is LGHNA and CDR2 YSLEER. There are 14 residues in the CDR3. Trimming cost V 4 bases and J 6 bases, with 12 bases left between them.

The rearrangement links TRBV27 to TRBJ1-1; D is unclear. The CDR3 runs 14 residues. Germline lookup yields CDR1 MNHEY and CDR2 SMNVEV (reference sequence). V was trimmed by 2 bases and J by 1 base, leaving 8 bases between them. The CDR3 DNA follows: TGTGCCAGCAGTTTACGGGGTCCGAACACTGAAGCTTTCTTT. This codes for CASSLRGPNTEAFF.

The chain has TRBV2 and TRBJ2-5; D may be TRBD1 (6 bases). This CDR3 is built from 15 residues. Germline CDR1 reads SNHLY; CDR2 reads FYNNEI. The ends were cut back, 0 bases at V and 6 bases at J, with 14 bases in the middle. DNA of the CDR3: TGTGCCAGCAGTGAAGCGCGAACAGGGCCCCAGACCCAGTACTTC. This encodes CASSEARTGPQTQYF. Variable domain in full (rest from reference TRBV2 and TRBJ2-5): EPEVTQTPSHQVTQMGQEVILRCVPISNHLYFYWYRQILGQKVEFLVSFYNNEISEKSEIFDDQFSVERPDGSNFTLKIRSTKLEDSAMYFCASSEARTGPQTQYFGPGTRLLVL.

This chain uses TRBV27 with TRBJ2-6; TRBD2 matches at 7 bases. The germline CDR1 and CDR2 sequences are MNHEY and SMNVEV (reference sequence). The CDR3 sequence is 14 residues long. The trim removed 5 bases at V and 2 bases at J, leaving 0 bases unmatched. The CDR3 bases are TGTGCCAGCAGTCTAGCGGCTGGGGCCAACGTCCTGACTTTC. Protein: CASSLAAGANVLTF.

The CDR3 coding sequence is TGTGCCAGCAGCCCCCCGGGGGTTTACGAGCAGTACTTC. Its protein product is CASSPPGVYEQYF. The chain links TRBV7-9 to TRBJ2-7; tentatively, D is TRBD2 (6 bases). Germline V gene sequence: CDR1 SEHNR, CDR2 FQNEAQ (reference sequence). Trimming took off 5 bases at V and 4 bases at J, with 12 bases between the two ends. This CDR3 spans 13 amino acids.

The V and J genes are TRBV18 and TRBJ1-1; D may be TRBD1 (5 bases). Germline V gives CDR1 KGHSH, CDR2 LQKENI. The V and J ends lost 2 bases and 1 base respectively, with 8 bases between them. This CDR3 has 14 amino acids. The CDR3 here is CASSPAGKNTEAFF. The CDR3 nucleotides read TGTGCCAGCTCACCAGCAGGGAAGAACACTGAAGCTTTCTTT. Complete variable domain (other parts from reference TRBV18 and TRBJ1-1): NAGVMQNPRHLVRRRGQEARLRCSPMKGHSHVYWYRQLPEEGLKFMVYLQKENIIDESGMPKERFSAEFPKEGPSILRIQQVVRGDSAAYFCASSPAGKNTEAFFGQGTRLTVV.

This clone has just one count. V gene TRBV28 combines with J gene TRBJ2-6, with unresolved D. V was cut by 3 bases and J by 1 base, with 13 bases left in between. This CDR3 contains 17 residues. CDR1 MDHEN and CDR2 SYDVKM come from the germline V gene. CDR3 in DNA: TGTGCCAGCAGTTTGCCAGGATTTCGTTCTGGGGCCAACGTCCTGACTTTC. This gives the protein CASSLPGFRSGANVLTF.

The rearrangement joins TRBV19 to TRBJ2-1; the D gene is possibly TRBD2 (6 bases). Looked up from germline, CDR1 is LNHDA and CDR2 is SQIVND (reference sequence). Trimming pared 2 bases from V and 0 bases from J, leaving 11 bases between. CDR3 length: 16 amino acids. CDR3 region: CASSINGGSSYNEQFF. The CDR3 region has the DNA TGTGCCAGTAGTATAAATGGGGGGAGCTCCTACAATGAGCAGTTCTTC.